The 32 T cell receptor beta chains presented below share a single source sample, sequenced in a study of blood T cell repertoires in COVID-19. Sequencing was performed with immunoSEQ multiplex PCR; in TCRdb, only in-frame clones are kept and a portion is missing. Of 170,000 or so clones listed, around nine tenths are singletons. Sequencing was carried out using peripheral blood. These receptors all stem from a man aged 55-75 years with COVID-19, enrolled during active disease.

This chain links TRBV4-3 with TRBJ2-1, with D maybe TRBD2 (6 bases). In germline, CDR1 is LGHNA, CDR2 YSLEER. This CDR3 is 18 amino acids long. The germline V and J ends were trimmed by 0 bases and 4 bases, with 19 bases remaining between them. CDR3 in DNA: TGCGCCAGCAGCCAAGACCCCACCCAGGCGGGGAGATACAATGAGCAGTTCTTC. Its translation is CASSQDPTQAGRYNEQFF.

The V call is TRBV6-2 or TRBV6-3, the J call TRBJ2-6; D remains unclear. CDR3 length equals 15 residues. Germline V CDR1 and CDR2: MNHEY, SVGEGT. V gave up 4 bases and J gave up 1 base, with 8 bases separating them. CDR3 DNA: TGTGCCAGCAGTTTAACTTCATCTGGGGCCAACGTCCTGACTTTC. It yields the protein CASSLTSSGANVLTF.

The rearrangement joins TRBV5-8 to TRBJ1-5, with a possible D match to TRBD1 (6 bases). Trimming cost V 4 bases and J 7 bases, with 12 bases left between them. CDR3 length: 13 amino acids. Germline V gene data show CDR1 as SGHTS and CDR2 as YDEGEE. CDR3 sequence: CASSTRQEQPQHF. CDR3 DNA sequence: TGTGCCAGCAGCACGAGACAGGAGCAGCCCCAGCATTTT.

J is TRBJ1-5 and V is TRBV6-5; 10 nucleotides agree with TRBD1. V was clipped by 5 bases and J by 9 bases; unmatched bases: 10. This CDR3 has 15 residues. CDR1 and CDR2 (germline): MNHEY, SVGAGI. CDR3 region: CASSQTGTGATPQHF. CDR3 bases: TGTGCCAGCAGTCAAACCGGGACAGGGGCGACGCCCCAGCATTTT.

The V and J genes are TRBV18 and TRBJ2-1; 7 nucleotides align to TRBD1. Germline V lookup: CDR1 KGHSH, CDR2 LQKENI. After removal of 2 bases from V and 0 bases from J, the junction contained 4 bases not matched to a gene. The CDR3 is 16 amino acids. The CDR3 is CASSPGTASSYNEQFF. The CDR3 DNA sequence: TGTGCCAGCTCACCAGGGACAGCCAGCTCCTACAATGAGCAGTTCTTC.

The CDR3 reads CASSYSGSISDTQYF. The CDR3 coding sequence is TGTGCCAGCAGCTATAGCGGGAGTATCTCAGATACGCAGTATTTT. The rearrangement links TRBV7-3 to TRBJ2-3, with 9 bases aligning to TRBD2. Per the germline V gene, CDR1 is SGHTA and CDR2 is FQGTGA. V lost 4 bases, J lost 4 bases, and 6 bases stayed unmatched. This CDR3 is 15 amino acids long.

The chain recombines TRBV27 with TRBJ1-1; tentatively, D is TRBD1 (5 bases). Germline V CDR1 and CDR2: MNHEY, SMNVEV (reference sequence). Trimming stripped 2 bases from V and 0 bases from J, with 7 bases between. The CDR3 sequence is 14 residues long. The CDR3, as DNA: TGTGCCAGCAGTTTACTAGGGGTGAACACTGAAGCTTTCTTT. As protein: CASSLLGVNTEAFF.

This clone was observed once. The rearrangement links TRBV25-1 to TRBJ1-2, with a weak D call TRBD1 (6 bases). V lost 4 bases and J 5 bases, leaving 11 bases between the germline ends. The CDR3 is 13 residues long. CDR1 and CDR2 (germline): MGHDK, SYGVNS. The CDR3 DNA reads TGTGCCAGCAGTGGGCAGGGGATATATGGCTACACCTTC. Amino acid sequence: CASSGQGIYGYTF.

The J gene is TRBJ1-1, the V gene TRBV12-3 or TRBV12-4; D may be TRBD1 (5 bases). The CDR3 runs 12 residues. V was pared by 6 bases and J by 7 bases, with 12 bases between. The CDR3 DNA reads as TGTGCCAGCAGCCCTACAGGTATTGAAGCTTTCTTT. Translating gives CASSPTGIEAFF.

The CDR3 protein is CASSWTSDRAETQYF. CDR3 in DNA: TGTGCCAGCAGCTGGACCTCGGACAGGGCAGAGACCCAGTACTTC. V and J are TRBV11-2 and TRBJ2-5; 8 bases match TRBD1. Trimming at V came to 4 bases and at J to 4 bases, leaving 8 bases not matched to a gene. Germline V CDR1 and CDR2: SGHAT, FQNNGV. The CDR3 loop spans 15 amino acids.

The J gene is TRBJ2-1, the V gene TRBV11-2, with 8 bases lining up with TRBD1. V was pared by 10 bases and J by 1 base, with 6 bases of the junction left unmatched. Per germline, CDR1 SGHAT and CDR2 FQNNGV. The CDR3 is made up of 14 amino acids. This CDR3 reads CATMRTGSYNEQFF. CDR3 in DNA: TGTGCCACCATGCGGACAGGGTCCTACAATGAGCAGTTCTTC. Combining the CDR3 with reference TRBV11-2 and TRBJ2-1 gives the whole variable domain EAGVAQSPRYKIIEKRQSVAFWCNPISGHATLYWYQQILGQGPKLLIQFQNNGVVDDSQLPKDRFSAERLKGVDSTLKIQPAKLEDSAVYLCATMRTGSYNEQFFGPGTRLTVL.

The genes are TRBV27 and TRBJ1-6; weak D call: TRBD1 (5 bases). V shed 0 bases and J shed 7 bases, with 13 bases lying between them. Germline V gives CDR1 MNHEY, CDR2 SMNVEV (reference sequence). The CDR3 is 16 amino acids. The CDR3 is CASSLSGAVVNSPLHF. The CDR3 DNA sequence: TGTGCCAGCAGTTTATCAGGGGCTGTGGTGAATTCACCCCTCCACTTT.

This clone was found once. V is TRBV18 and J is TRBJ2-1; 7 positions match TRBD1. With 4 bases clipped from V and 1 base from J, the junction kept 4 bases outside the gene matches. The germline CDR1 and CDR2 sequences are KGHSH and LQKENI. The CDR3 spans 15 residues. Here the CDR3 DNA reads TGTGCCAGCTCACTAACAGGGGTTTCCTACAATGAGCAGTTCTTC. It specifies CASSLTGVSYNEQFF.

This clone was counted between two and nine times. CDR3 nucleotide sequence: TGTGCCAGCAGCTTATACCGGGACGGAGGGTCCAACTATGGCTACACCTTC. Its translation: CASSLYRDGGSNYGYTF. V and J are TRBV7-6 and TRBJ1-2; the D gene is possibly TRBD1 (5 bases). The CDR3 is made up of 17 amino acids. Germline V CDR1 and CDR2: SGHVS, FNYEAQ. Trimming removed 2 bases at V and 2 bases at J, with 18 bases between. Filled out from reference TRBV7-6 and TRBJ1-2, the complete variable domain reads GAGVSQSPRYKVTKRGQDVALRCDPISGHVSLYWYRQALGQGPEFLTYFNYEAQQDKSGLPNDRFSAERPEGSISTLTIQRTEQRDSAMYRCASSLYRDGGSNYGYTFGSGTRLTVV.

The V gene is TRBV7-6, the J gene TRBJ2-2; D might be TRBD2 (5 bases). The CDR3 covers 16 residues. Looked up from germline, CDR1 is SGHVS and CDR2 is FNYEAQ. V was trimmed by 1 base and J by 3 bases, leaving 12 bases between them. CDR3 sequence (DNA): TGTGCCAGCAGCTTAGTAACCGGGATCTACACCGGGGAGCTGTTTTTT. This gives the protein CASSLVTGIYTGELFF.

The genes are TRBV12-3 or TRBV12-4 and TRBJ2-7, with no clear D. This CDR3 is 13 amino acids long. V lost 3 bases and J 4 bases, leaving 10 bases between the germline ends. The CDR3 loop is CASSFDRRYEQYF. CDR3 DNA sequence: TGTGCCAGCAGTTTCGATCGGAGATACGAGCAGTACTTC.

This clone was counted a few times. V and J are TRBV3-1 (or the pseudogene TRBV3-2) and TRBJ2-7, with 7 bases matching TRBD1. The length of the CDR3 is 16 residues. The germline CDR1 and CDR2 sequences are LGHDT and YNNKEL (reference sequence). J was trimmed by 3 bases and V by 5 bases; bases with no gene match: 13. CDR3 in amino acids: CASSSNRGRVDYEQYF. In DNA, the CDR3 is TGTGCCAGCAGCTCGAACAGGGGCAGGGTGGACTACGAGCAGTACTTC.

The chain links TRBV5-5 to TRBJ2-3; possibly TRBD2 for D (5 bases). Between the trimmed V and J ends, which lost 4 bases and 2 bases, there was a span of 11 bases. The CDR3 is 14 residues long. Germline-derived CDR1 and CDR2 are SGHKS and YYEKEE (reference sequence). CDR3 loop: CASSGTGFTDTQYF. CDR3 DNA: TGTGCCAGCAGCGGAACGGGGTTCACAGATACGCAGTATTTT.

The rearrangement uses TRBV18 and TRBJ1-5; D gene unclear. Germline V CDR1 and CDR2: KGHSH, LQKENI. The CDR3 has 13 amino acids. V lost 6 bases and J lost 4, with 10 bases in between. The CDR3 bases are TGTGCCAGCTCCCGCCTGGAGAATCAGCCCCAGCATTTT. Its translation is CASSRLENQPQHF. Drawing the rest from reference TRBV18 and TRBJ1-5, the complete variable domain is NAGVMQNPRHLVRRRGQEARLRCSPMKGHSHVYWYRQLPEEGLKFMVYLQKENIIDESGMPKERFSAEFPKEGPSILRIQQVVRGDSAAYFCASSRLENQPQHFGDGTRLSIL.

The genes are TRBV21-1 and TRBJ1-1; TRBD1 was called by the table and not checked on the DNA. TRBV21-1 corresponds to a pseudogene. CDR3 length: 10 residues. The CDR3 DNA reads as TGTGCCAGCCTCGACAAAGAAGCTTTCTTT. Translation: CASLDKEAFF.

This chain joins TRBV5-1 and TRBJ2-2; TRBD2 agrees at 11 bases. CDR1 is SGHRS, CDR2 YFSETQ, per germline. CDR3 length equals 15 residues. V trimming: 4 bases; J trimming: 4 bases; junction bases outside the gene matches: 3. The CDR3 region is CASSLTSGSTGELFF. The CDR3 DNA is TGCGCCAGCAGCCTAACTAGCGGGAGCACCGGGGAGCTGTTTTTT.

This clone has a handful of counts. The chain couples TRBV5-5 to TRBJ1-3; D not certain. CDR3 size: 16 residues. V was clipped by 1 base and J by 4 bases, with 15 bases between them. Germline CDR1 is SGHKS and CDR2 is YYEKEE (reference sequence). CDR3 loop: CASSLSTESRGNTIYF. The CDR3 bases are TGTGCCAGCAGCTTGTCGACCGAAAGCAGGGGAAACACCATATATTTT.

In its sample, this clone was seen a few times. This chain links TRBV19 with TRBJ2-2, with a weak D call TRBD1 (5 bases). CDR1 and CDR2 (germline): LNHDA, SQIVND (reference sequence). V lost 4 bases and J 1 base, leaving 10 bases between the germline ends. The CDR3 contains 15 residues. In nucleotides, the CDR3 is TGTGCCAGTAGTAACAGGCAGTTGAACACCGGGGAGCTGTTTTTT. Protein sequence: CASSNRQLNTGELFF.

The chain couples TRBV3-1 (or the pseudogene TRBV3-2) to TRBJ2-7; TRBD1 might be the D (7 bases). The germline V gene encodes CDR1 LGHDT and CDR2 YNNKEL (reference sequence). The ends were cut back, 3 bases at V and 10 bases at J, with 19 bases in the middle. CDR3 length: 14 amino acids. The CDR3 spells CASSQIAGTAQQYF. In DNA form, the CDR3 reads TGTGCCAGCAGCCAGATCGCGGGGACAGCCCAACAGTACTTC.

DNA of the CDR3: TGTGCCAGCAGTTTTTCCGGGACAGGGTTTCGGGGCTACACCTTC. Its translation: CASSFSGTGFRGYTF. The rearrangement joins TRBV28 to TRBJ1-2; TRBD1 matches at 9 bases. The V and J ends lost 3 bases and 8 bases, in that order; junction bases with no gene match: 10. CDR3 size: 15 residues. Germline V gene data show CDR1 as MDHEN and CDR2 as SYDVKM.

The chain links TRBV7-9 to TRBJ1-1, with TRBD1 identical over 8 bases. Germline lookup yields CDR1 SEHNR and CDR2 FQNEAQ (reference sequence). The CDR3 loop spans 17 amino acids. Trimming removed 1 base from V and 1 base from J; junction bases left unmatched: 8. CDR3 amino acids: CASSLEASGGWNTEAFF. CDR3 DNA: TGTGCCAGCAGCTTAGAGGCCTCAGGGGGCTGGAACACTGAAGCTTTCTTT.

In DNA, the CDR3 is TGTGCCAGCAGCTTGGAACTGTTCCAAGAGACCCAGTACTTC. This gives the protein CASSLELFQETQYF. The rearrangement links TRBV5-8 to TRBJ2-5; D not certain. Trimming pared 0 bases from V and 1 base from J, leaving 7 bases between. Germline CDR1 and CDR2: SGHTS and YDEGEE. The CDR3 contains 14 residues. The complete variable domain, with remaining parts taken from reference TRBV5-8 and TRBJ2-5, reads EAGVTQSPTHLIKTRGQQATLRCSPISGHTSVYWYQQALGLGLQFLLWYDEGEERNRGNFPPRFSGRQFPNYSSELNVNALELEDSALYLCASSLELFQETQYFGPGTRLLVL.

V gene TRBV6-5 combines with J gene TRBJ1-2; 7 bases align to TRBD1. CDR1 is MNHEY, CDR2 SVGAGI, per germline. This CDR3 region has 14 residues. V was pared by 7 bases and J by 2 bases, with 7 bases of the junction left unmatched. This CDR3 is CASTRTGANYGYTF. CDR3 in DNA: TGTGCCAGCACCAGGACAGGAGCGAACTATGGCTACACCTTC.

V and J are TRBV5-1 and TRBJ1-1, with TRBD1 matching over 8 bases. J lost 4 bases, V lost 6 bases, and 8 bases had no gene match. Germline CDR1 and CDR2: SGHRS and YFSETQ. The CDR3 totals 14 residues. CDR3 amino acids: CASTLDRASTEAFF. The DNA of the CDR3 is TGCGCCAGCACGTTGGACAGGGCATCCACTGAAGCTTTCTTT.

The rearrangement links TRBV19 to TRBJ2-1; 7 nucleotides align to TRBD2. The CDR3 sequence is 17 residues long. J lost 7 bases, V lost 2 bases, and 14 bases had no gene match. Germline V lookup: CDR1 LNHDA, CDR2 SQIVND (reference sequence). In nucleotides, the CDR3 is TGTGCCAGTAGTATAAAGACCCTAGCGGATGGGAGGAATGAGCAGTTCTTC. Translating gives CASSIKTLADGRNEQFF. The full variable domain, rest sourced from reference TRBV19 and TRBJ2-1, is DGGITQSPKYLFRKEGQNVTLSCEQNLNHDAMYWYRQDPGQGLRLIYYSQIVNDFQKGDIAEGYSVSREKKESFPLTVTSAQKNPTAFYLCASSIKTLADGRNEQFFGPGTRLTVL.

The J gene is TRBJ2-1, the V gene TRBV18; 10 nucleotides line up with TRBD2. The CDR3 sequence is 16 residues long. The V and J ends lost 0 bases and 2 bases, in that order; junction bases with no gene match: 1. CDR1 is KGHSH and CDR2 is LQKENI in the germline V gene. CDR3 loop: CASSPPSGGAYNEQFF. DNA of the CDR3: TGTGCCAGCTCACCACCGAGCGGGGGGGCCTACAATGAGCAGTTCTTC.

This chain uses TRBV19 with TRBJ1-5, with D possibly being TRBD1 (5 bases). CDR3 size: 13 residues. CDR1 is LNHDA and CDR2 is SQIVND in the germline V gene (reference sequence). Trimming removed 7 bases at V and 2 bases at J, with 9 bases between. CDR3: CASNGGGNQPQHF. The DNA of the CDR3 is TGTGCCAGTAATGGAGGGGGCAATCAGCCCCAGCATTTT.